The clone carrying this T cell receptor (beta chain) was counted many times. The V gene end was trimmed by 4 bases and the J gene end by 7 bases; junction bases not matched to a gene: 6. This CDR3 comprises 16 residues. The germline V gene has CDR1 SGDLS and CDR2 YYNGEE. This record comes from a study of Graves' ophthalmopathy and Graves' hyperthyroidism. Researchers took RNA transcripts and amplified TCR beta CDR3 regions from them. The first-round RT-PCR employed HTBI primers together with the Qiagen OneStep RT-PCR kit. A multiplex PCR was then performed as the second round. TCRdb processed the multiplex PCR reads anew with MiXCR; each CDR3 protein has one entry. The sample lists 200,000 to 250,000 distinct CDR3 sequences; about a fifth were seen once.

The sample consisted of peripheral blood. This TCR came from a woman aged 50 to 65 with Graves' ophthalmopathy. The chain couples TRBV9 to TRBJ2-2; 14 nucleotides align to TRBD2. CDR3 bases: TGTGCCAGCAGCTCTGGACTAGCGGGAGGCGTCGGGGAGCTGTTTTTT. Its protein product is CASSSGLAGGVGELFF.